One and the same sample provided the 32 T cell receptor beta chains below, sequenced in a study of technical replicates of blood from a handful of donors. The method was immunoSEQ multiplex PCR; TCRdb's version includes in-frame clones alone and lacks a portion of them. The sample holds under 95,000 clones, 91% seen once. The sequenced sample consisted of T cells isolated from PBMCs. These receptors all stem from a human donor in good health. Some clones in this sample may be carry-over from other donors' samples.

This clone was seen just once. The chain is built from TRBV5-8 and TRBJ1-1; 7 bases agree with TRBD1. This CDR3 has 16 residues. The junction had 11 bases not matched to a gene; V was cut back by 0 bases and J by 6 bases. In germline, CDR1 is SGHTS, CDR2 YDEGEE. CDR3 protein: CASSLAGDRAGPEAFF. The CDR3 coding sequence is TGTGCCAGCAGCTTGGCGGGCGACAGGGCAGGACCTGAAGCTTTCTTT.

J is TRBJ2-3 and V is TRBV12-5; 7 bases match TRBD2. The CDR3 length is 17 residues. V shed 0 bases and J 8 bases; nucleotides not matched to a gene: 14. The germline CDR1 and CDR2 sequences are LGHNT and FRNRAP. CDR3 in DNA: TGTGCTAGTGGTTTGGTAATTCAAGGGGTCCTAGCGGCTACGCAGTATTTT. This gives the protein CASGLVIQGVLAATQYF.

V is TRBV6-4 and J is TRBJ2-3; 7 nucleotides match TRBD2. V gave up 8 bases and J gave up 2 bases; unmatched junction bases: 7. The germline CDR1 and CDR2 sequences are MRHNA and SNTAGT. This CDR3 has 14 residues. In DNA form, the CDR3 reads TGTGCCAGCTCTGAACGGGGGGACACAGATACGCAGTATTTT. Its translation is CASSERGDTDTQYF.

This chain uses TRBV4-3 with TRBJ1-6; maybe TRBD1 (5 bases). The CDR3 runs to 17 residues. The V gene lost 0 bases and the J gene lost 2 bases, with 11 bases spanning the gap. The germline V gene encodes CDR1 LGHNA and CDR2 YSLEER. The CDR3 nucleotides are TGCGCCAGCAGCCAAGACAGGGTGGTCACCTATAATTCACCCCTCCACTTT. This codes for CASSQDRVVTYNSPLHF.

The chain carries TRBV6-4 and TRBJ1-2; unclear D gene. Trimming stripped 2 bases from V and 4 bases from J, with 8 bases between. This CDR3 contains 13 residues. Germline CDR1 and CDR2: MRHNA and SNTAGT. CDR3 sequence: CASSDGEGYGYTF. As DNA, the CDR3 is TGTGCCAGCAGTGACGGGGAGGGCTATGGCTACACCTTC.

The chain combines TRBV15 with TRBJ2-7; 7 bases agree with TRBD1. The CDR3 has 14 amino acids. The V and J ends lost 5 bases and 0 bases, in that order; junction bases with no gene match: 4. Germline-derived CDR1 and CDR2 are LNHNV and YYDKDF (reference sequence). The CDR3: CATSRQGSSYEQYF. The DNA for the CDR3 is TGTGCCACCAGCCGACAGGGTTCCTCCTACGAGCAGTACTTC.

J is TRBJ2-3 and V is TRBV5-1, with 11 bases that match TRBD2. V trimming: 0 bases; J trimming: 5 bases; junction bases outside the gene matches: 8. The CDR3 is made up of 17 amino acids. Per germline, CDR1 SGHRS and CDR2 YFSETQ. CDR3 in amino acids: CASSLAGLAGGVDTQYF. Written as DNA, the CDR3 is TGCGCCAGCAGCTTGGCCGGTCTAGCGGGAGGCGTAGATACGCAGTATTTT.

Written as DNA, the CDR3 is TGTGCCAGCAGTGAACCGGAGACAGGGGGGTACCAATTGAAGACCCAGTACTTC. Translation gives CASSEPETGGYQLKTQYF. This rearrangement joins TRBV25-1 to TRBJ2-5; TRBD1 matches at 9 bases. Trimming took 2 bases from V and 6 from J; bases not matched to a gene: 16. Germline values: CDR1 MGHDK, CDR2 SYGVNS. The CDR3 covers 18 residues.

The rearrangement uses TRBV11-3 and TRBJ2-6; no reliable D call. The germline gives CDR1 SGHNT, CDR2 YENEEA. The CDR3 sequence is 16 residues long. V lost 5 bases and J 2 bases, leaving 13 bases between the germline ends. The CDR3 DNA reads as TGTGCCAGCAGCCCGATTTGGCGGCCTGGGGCCAACGTCCTGACTTTC. Protein: CASSPIWRPGANVLTF.

The gene calls are TRBV2 and TRBJ1-1; D is perhaps TRBD1 (5 bases). Germline V CDR1 and CDR2: SNHLY, FYNNEI. This CDR3 spans 14 amino acids. The V end was cut by 4 bases, the J end by 6 bases, with 15 bases between. The CDR3 coding sequence is TGTGCCAGCAGTGTGCCTGGGGCCATCCCTGAAGCTTTCTTT. It is translated as CASSVPGAIPEAFF.

This clone was seen a few times. The rearrangement uses TRBV19 and TRBJ2-7; 7 positions agree with TRBD2. Germline V lookup: CDR1 LNHDA, CDR2 SQIVND (reference sequence). V lost 5 bases to trimming and J lost 7 bases; unmatched junction nucleotides: 11. This CDR3 has 14 amino acids. CDR3 DNA: TGTGCCAGTAGTTTCGGGGGGTTGACGCGTGAGCAGTACTTC. Its translation is CASSFGGLTREQYF.

J is TRBJ2-7 and V is TRBV6-1; D gene uncertain. Looked up from germline, CDR1 is MNHNS and CDR2 is SASEGT. The CDR3 has 16 amino acids. V was trimmed by 0 bases and J by 0 bases, leaving 12 bases between them. CDR3 DNA: TGTGCCAGCAGTGAAGCGTTTTCATTCGGCTCCTACGAGCAGTACTTC. Its protein is CASSEAFSFGSYEQYF.

The chain has TRBV4-2 and TRBJ1-2; possible D gene TRBD1, 6 bases. V dropped 4 bases and J dropped 5 bases, with 26 bases sitting between them. This CDR3 spans 18 amino acids. CDR1 is LGHNA and CDR2 is YNFKEQ in the germline V gene. CDR3: CASSPREGTTRDAYGYTF. CDR3 sequence (DNA): TGTGCCAGCAGCCCCCGGGAGGGGACAACCCGGGATGCTTATGGCTACACCTTC.

The chain uses TRBV7-8 and TRBJ1-6; 9 bases align to TRBD1. V lost 5 bases to trimming and J lost 1 base; unmatched junction nucleotides: 12. Per germline, CDR1 SGHVS and CDR2 FQNEAQ. The length of the CDR3 is 19 residues. As DNA, the CDR3 is TGTGCCAGCAGCACCCGGAAGGACAGGGGTTTTTCCTATAATTCACCCCTCCACTTT. Its protein is CASSTRKDRGFSYNSPLHF.

This sequence joins TRBV7-9 and TRBJ2-1, with no clear D. This CDR3 region has 12 residues. The V and J ends lost 6 bases and 8 bases respectively, with 11 bases between them. Germline lookup yields CDR1 SEHNR and CDR2 FQNEAQ (reference sequence). This CDR3 reads CASRSSVDEQFF. As DNA, the CDR3 is TGTGCCAGCAGGTCCTCGGTCGATGAGCAGTTCTTC.

In its sample, this clone was seen a few times. The chain carries TRBV11-2 and TRBJ1-2; 8 bases are shared with TRBD1. The junction had 7 bases not matched to a gene; V was cut back by 5 bases and J by 8 bases. The CDR3 totals 13 residues. Germline lookup yields CDR1 SGHAT and CDR2 FQNNGV. CDR3 in amino acids: CASSPRTGLGYTF. In DNA, the CDR3 is TGTGCCAGCAGCCCCCGGACAGGGCTAGGCTACACCTTC. The variable domain in full, completed from reference TRBV11-2 and TRBJ1-2, reads EAGVAQSPRYKIIEKRQSVAFWCNPISGHATLYWYQQILGQGPKLLIQFQNNGVVDDSQLPKDRFSAERLKGVDSTLKIQPAKLEDSAVYLCASSPRTGLGYTFGSGTRLTVV.

The chain recombines TRBV4-1 with TRBJ2-3; weak D call: TRBD2 (6 bases). Germline CDR1 reads MGHRA; CDR2 reads YSYEKL. This CDR3 has 16 amino acids. Trimming removed 3 bases at V and 2 bases at J, with 15 bases between. The CDR3 sequence is CASSHLSGTHTDTQYF. In DNA form, the CDR3 reads TGCGCCAGCAGCCACCTCTCCGGGACTCACACAGATACGCAGTATTTT.

The V call is TRBV5-8, the J call TRBJ1-3; D may be TRBD1 (5 bases). Looked up from germline, CDR1 is SGHTS and CDR2 is YDEGEE. V lost 3 bases and J lost 3, with 7 bases in between. There are 13 residues in the CDR3. The CDR3 is CASSWDFGNTIYF. The CDR3 region has the DNA TGTGCCAGCAGCTGGGACTTTGGAAACACCATATATTTT.

The chain couples TRBV6-1 to TRBJ1-2; TRBD1 matches at 9 bases. Germline trimming cut 8 bases from V and 4 bases from J; bases unmatched to any gene: 5. The CDR3 is made up of 13 amino acids. The germline gives CDR1 MNHNS, CDR2 SASEGT. CDR3 loop: CASSLTGGYGYTF. DNA of the CDR3: TGTGCCAGCTCACTGACAGGGGGCTATGGCTACACCTTC.

DNA of the CDR3: TGTGCCAGTAGTATCTCGGGACAGGGGGCGATGTACGAGCAGTACTTC. Protein: CASSISGQGAMYEQYF. The genes are TRBV19 and TRBJ2-7; 12 bases are shared with TRBD1. The trim removed 3 bases at V and 4 bases at J, leaving 7 bases unmatched. This CDR3 region has 16 residues. Looked up from germline, CDR1 is LNHDA and CDR2 is SQIVND (reference sequence).

This rearrangement joins TRBV7-2 to TRBJ2-7, with TRBD2 as a possible D gene (6 bases). Germline V gene lookup returns CDR1 SGHTA and CDR2 FQGNSA. The CDR3 contains 16 residues. V was clipped by 5 bases and J by 1 base, with 18 bases between them. DNA of the CDR3: TGTGCCAGCAGCCCCTCCGTGGGGACTGTTTCCTACGAGCAGTACTTC. Translation: CASSPSVGTVSYEQYF. Looking up the rest from reference TRBV7-2 and TRBJ2-7 gives the full variable domain: GAGVSQSPSNKVTEKGKDVELRCDPISGHTALYWYRQSLGQGLEFLIYFQGNSAPDKSGLPSDRFSAERTGGSVSTLTIQRTQQEDSAVYLCASSPSVGTVSYEQYFGPGTRLTVT.

The chain carries TRBV30 and TRBJ2-2; D might be TRBD1 (6 bases). Trimming pared 5 bases from V and 2 bases from J, leaving 12 bases between. This CDR3 comprises 14 residues. Germline V gives CDR1 GTSNPN, CDR2 SVGIG (reference sequence). The CDR3 nucleotides are TGTGCCTGGCTGAACAGGGATAACACCGGGGAGCTGTTTTTT. Protein product: CAWLNRDNTGELFF.

The chain uses TRBV7-6 and TRBJ2-5; the D is unclear. V was cut by 3 bases and J by 5 bases, with 19 bases left in between. The CDR3 contains 16 residues. The V gene's germline CDR1 is SGHVS and CDR2 FNYEAQ. The CDR3 spells CASSFQVAGSRETQYF. CDR3 DNA sequence: TGTGCCAGCAGCTTTCAGGTGGCAGGCTCTCGGGAGACCCAGTACTTC.

The genes are TRBV5-1 and TRBJ2-3, with D perhaps matching TRBD2 (6 bases). Germline lookup yields CDR1 SGHRS and CDR2 YFSETQ. The ends were cut back, 6 bases at V and 4 bases at J, with 15 bases in the middle. The CDR3 loop spans 14 amino acids. CDR3 residues: CASTQSTSADTQYF. The CDR3 nucleotides are TGCGCCAGCACCCAATCGACTAGTGCAGATACGCAGTATTTT. The whole variable domain, filled in from reference TRBV5-1 and TRBJ2-3, reads KAGVTQTPRYLIKTRGQQVTLSCSPISGHRSVSWYQQTPGQGLQFLFEYFSETQRNKGNFPGRFSGRQFSNSRSEMNVSTLELGDSALYLCASTQSTSADTQYFGPGTRLTVL.

This chain connects TRBV30 to TRBJ1-1; D remains ambiguous. The germline gives CDR1 GTSNPN, CDR2 SVGIG (reference sequence). Trimming removed 2 bases at V and 2 bases at J, with 9 bases between. The CDR3 is 13 amino acids. The CDR3 bases are TGTGCCTGGAGTCGCGGCGGTAACACTGAAGCTTTCTTT. This sequence encodes CAWSRGGNTEAFF.

The genes are TRBV15 and TRBJ2-1; D is unresolved. Germline V gene data show CDR1 as LNHNV and CDR2 as YYDKDF (reference sequence). The CDR3 contains 15 residues. The V end was cut by 4 bases, the J end by 5 bases, with 15 bases between. CDR3: CATSTRHSTHNEQFF. CDR3 coding DNA: TGTGCCACCAGCACTCGGCATAGCACCCACAATGAGCAGTTCTTC.

This clone was seen just once. V is TRBV5-4 and J is TRBJ1-1, with D perhaps TRBD1 (5 bases). Germline V gene sequence: CDR1 SGHNT, CDR2 YYREEE (reference sequence). The length of the CDR3 is 15 residues. V lost 3 bases, J lost 3 bases, and 15 bases lay in between. CDR3 amino acids: CASSSRLGGDTEAFF. The CDR3 coding sequence is TGTGCCAGCAGCTCACGACTGGGGGGGGACACTGAAGCTTTCTTT.

The chain links TRBV7-9 to TRBJ2-3, with TRBD2 matching 10 bases. Germline assignment: CDR1 SEHNR and CDR2 FQNEAQ (reference sequence). The CDR3 extends over 16 amino acids. Losses at the gene ends were 5 bases for V and 2 bases for J; bases not matched to a gene: 7. Written as DNA, the CDR3 is TGTGCCAGCAGCCCCCGGACTAGCGGCGTCACAGATACGCAGTATTTT. The encoded protein is CASSPRTSGVTDTQYF.

The chain employs TRBV7-9 and TRBJ2-1, with unresolved D. The V gene lost 3 bases and the J gene lost 2 bases, with 8 bases spanning the gap. The germline V gene encodes CDR1 SEHNR and CDR2 FQNEAQ (reference sequence). The CDR3 sequence is 14 residues long. The CDR3 spells CASSFRVAYNEQFF. The CDR3 DNA is TGTGCCAGCAGCTTCCGGGTTGCCTACAATGAGCAGTTCTTC.

The V call is TRBV5-4, the J call TRBJ1-1; a possible D gene is TRBD1 (5 bases). CDR1 and CDR2 from the germline V gene are SGHNT and YYREEE (reference sequence). V was cut by 4 bases and J by 1 base, with 23 bases left in between. CDR3 length equals 18 residues. CDR3 sequence (DNA): TGTGCCAGCAGCCGGGGCGGAGGGGTTATAAAGAGGAACACTGAAGCTTTCTTT. It yields the protein CASSRGGGVIKRNTEAFF.

The J gene is TRBJ2-7, the V gene TRBV19, with no clear D. The CDR3 has 14 residues. Germline CDR1 and CDR2: LNHDA and SQIVND (reference sequence). The ends were cut back, 3 bases at V and 2 bases at J, with 11 bases in the middle. The CDR3 loop reads CASSIMLLTYEQYF. The CDR3 DNA is TGTGCCAGTAGTATCATGTTACTAACCTACGAGCAGTACTTC.

The chain is built from TRBV28 and TRBJ2-7; TRBD2 aligns across 9 bases. The CDR3 is 15 residues long. The trim removed 5 bases at V and 4 bases at J, leaving 9 bases unmatched. From germline, CDR1 is MDHEN and CDR2 SYDVKM. This CDR3 reads CASSQLSAGGYEQYF. The CDR3 DNA is TGTGCCAGCAGTCAATTATCAGCGGGAGGTTACGAGCAGTACTTC. The full variable domain, with the rest looked up from reference TRBV28 and TRBJ2-7, is DVKVTQSSRYLVKRTGEKVFLECVQDMDHENMFWYRQDPGLGLRLIYFSYDVKMKEKGDIPEGYSVSREKKERFSLILESASTNQTSMYLCASSQLSAGGYEQYFGPGTRLTVT.